This record concerns one TCR beta chain sequence. Antigen specificity is unknown. The naive CD8+ gate required CD45RO-CCR7+CD27+CD95- phenotype. These data originate in a study of CXCR3-negative and CXCR3-positive naive CD8 T cells. The V gene's germline CDR1 is SGHAT and CDR2 FQNNGV. This CDR3 is built from 13 residues. The study made its TRB cDNA libraries by 5' RACE, adding UMI labels. Reanalyzing the 5' RACE reads, TCRdb keeps one entry per CDR3 protein, without DNA. With about 62,000 distinct CDR3 sequences in the sample, the ten largest clones hold more than 3.5%. Study conclusions and caveats: With respect to TRBV-TRBJ usage, naive CXCR3-negative and CXCR3-positive cells were similar; memory differed.

This rearrangement joins TRBV11-2 to TRBJ2-2. The receptor was derived from a human donor in good health. Some clones in this sample may be carry-over from other donors' samples. The sample consisted of naive CXCR3- CD8+ T cells from blood. The subset here: CD45RO-CCR7+CD27+CD95- naive CD8+ T cells lacking CXCR3 (TNR3-). CDR3 loop: CASSLARTGELFF.